This paragraph reports one TCR beta chain. This entry belongs to a study of blood T cell repertoires in COVID-19. The CDR3 is 13 amino acids. Germline CDR1 reads MNHEY; CDR2 reads SVGEGT. Trimming took off 5 bases at V and 0 bases at J, with 7 bases between the two ends. This table comes from immunoSEQ multiplex PCR, and its TCRdb copy is limited to in-frame clones, with some not included. This sample yields approximately 77,000 clones, of which approximately 90% are seen a single time; over 4% belongs to the top ten. The clonotype was recovered from a man between 45 and 60 years old with active COVID-19. The J gene is TRBJ1-1, the V gene TRBV6-2 or TRBV6-3; unclear D gene. The sequenced sample consisted of peripheral blood. The DNA of the CDR3 is TGTGCCAGCAGTGTAGTGGTGAACACTGAAGCTTTCTTT. This sequence encodes CASSVVVNTEAFF.